Described below is a single T cell receptor (beta chain) sequence and its context. The entry originates in a study of blood T cell repertoires in COVID-19. The V gene's germline CDR1 is MDHEN and CDR2 SYDVKM. The CDR3 extends over 15 amino acids. The J segment lost 2 bases and the V segment lost 6 bases, leaving 4 bases of the junction unmatched. The data were produced by immunoSEQ multiplex PCR, yet TCRdb's version contains in-frame clones alone and is incomplete. This sample has approximately 300,000 clones, with about 85% found just once. Participant-given clinical history determined each cohort assignment.

This chain links TRBV28 with TRBJ1-3; 10 nucleotides match TRBD1. The sequence was obtained from a woman aged 30 to 39 who had been exposed to COVID-19. Sequenced input: PBMCs or T cells enriched from blood (not recorded which). CDR3 nucleotide sequence: TGTGCCAGCAGAGGACAGGGGGAGACTGGAAACACCATATATTTT. This encodes CASRGQGETGNTIYF.